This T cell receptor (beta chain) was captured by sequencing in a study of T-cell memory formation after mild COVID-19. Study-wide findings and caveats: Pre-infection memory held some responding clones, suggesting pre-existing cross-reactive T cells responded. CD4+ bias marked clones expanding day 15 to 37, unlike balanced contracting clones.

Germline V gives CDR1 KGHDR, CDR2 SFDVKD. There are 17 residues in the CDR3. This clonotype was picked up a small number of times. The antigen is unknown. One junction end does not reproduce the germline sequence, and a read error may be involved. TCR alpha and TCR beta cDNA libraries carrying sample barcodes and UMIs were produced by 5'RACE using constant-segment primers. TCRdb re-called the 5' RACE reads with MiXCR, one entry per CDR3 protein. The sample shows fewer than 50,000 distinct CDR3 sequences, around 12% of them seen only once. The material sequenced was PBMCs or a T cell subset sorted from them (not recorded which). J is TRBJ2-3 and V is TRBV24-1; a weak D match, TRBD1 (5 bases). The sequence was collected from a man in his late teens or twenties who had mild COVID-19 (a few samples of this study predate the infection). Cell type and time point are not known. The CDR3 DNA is TGTGCCACCAGTGGGACCGAAGGTGACAGTTCCACAGGTACGCAGTATTTT. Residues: CATSGTEGDSSTGTQYF.